This T cell receptor (beta chain) was captured in a study of OX40 agonist ivuxolimab in advanced cancers. Method: immunoSEQ multiplex PCR; TCRdb's copy keeps in-frame clones and lacks some. The table records about 60,000 clones, about 93% of them present only once. V was pared by 3 bases and J by 5 bases, with 13 bases between. This CDR3 spans 15 amino acids. CDR1 is WNHNN and CDR2 is SYGVQD in the germline V gene (reference sequence). By sample fraction, this clone is medium-sized. The receptor comes from an adult with an advanced solid tumor such as melanoma, head and neck, liver or kidney cancer. The sequences come from CD4+ or CD8+ T cells sorted from blood, collected in a trial of the OX40 agonist ivuxolimab. The chain links TRBV10-1 to TRBJ2-2, with D possibly TRBD1 on 5 matching bases. CDR3 region: CASSESGRVTGELFF. CDR3 nucleotides: TGCGCCAGCAGTGAATCGGGCAGGGTGACCGGGGAGCTGTTTTTT.